This paragraph reports one TCR beta chain. The sample belongs to a study of blood T cell repertoires in COVID-19. Trimming cost V 4 bases and J 2 bases, with 12 bases left between them. CDR3 length equals 14 residues. CDR1 is MDHEN and CDR2 is SYDVKM in the germline V gene. As processed by the authors: From reference gene primer amplification, estimates of nucleated cell counts were derived. The assay was immunoSEQ multiplex PCR, and TCRdb's table has in-frame clones only and misses some. V, J and clone size were drawn from that table, and D and trimming were deduced from the DNA. The sample yields about 45,000 clones, 75% to 85% seen once.

The source material was peripheral blood. The TCR sequence derives from a man older than 75 in a cohort sampled during active COVID-19. V and J are TRBV28 and TRBJ2-7; weak D call: TRBD2 (5 bases). The CDR3 nucleotides read TGTGCCAGCAGTTATCCCCCCGGGGCCTACGAGCAGTACTTC. Its protein product is CASSYPPGAYEQYF.